This is a list of T cell receptor beta chains from one sample in a study of blood T cell repertoires in COVID-19. Measured with immunoSEQ multiplex PCR; TCRdb has only the in-frame clones, and not every one. The table includes 250,000 to 350,000 clones, 80% to 95% detected once. Input material: PBMCs or T cells enriched from blood (not recorded which). The receptors here all came from a woman younger than 45 who had recovered from COVID-19. CDR3s include the opening cysteine and the closing phenylalanine or tryptophan. The order of the fields is J gene, clone size, V gene, D gene, CDR3 protein, CDR3 DNA. A D gene is named only where the DNA matches it firmly. Part of the rows lack a size; the others show once, few, many or a class for expanded clones.

TRBJ1-6 | - | TRBV7-8 | - | CASSLGGARNSPLHF | TGTGCCAGCAGCTTGGGAGGGGCCAGGAATTCACCCCTCCACTTT
TRBJ1-1 | - | TRBV4-1 | - | CASSQGRDGAFF | TGCGCCAGCAGCCAAGGGAGGGACGGAGCTTTCTTT
TRBJ2-3 | - | TRBV28 | - | CASSSGGGYRDTQYF | TGTGCCAGCAGTTCAGGGGGAGGATATAGAGATACGCAGTATTTT
TRBJ1-2 | - | TRBV28 | - | CASSLGGGRNYGYTF | TGTGCCAGCAGTTTAGGGGGGGGCCGCAACTATGGCTACACCTTC
TRBJ1-2 | - | TRBV4-3 | TRBD1 | CASSQERPGQLNYGYTF | TGCGCCAGCAGCCAGGAACGACCGGGACAGCTTAACTATGGCTACACCTTC
TRBJ1-2 | - | TRBV7-8 | - | CASSPQRGTSGYTF | TGTGCCAGCAGTCCCCAGAGGGGGACAAGTGGCTACACCTTC
TRBJ2-1 | once | TRBV28 | TRBD2 | CASNHRQGLSSGGPYNEQFF | TGTGCCAGCAATCACCGACAGGGATTATCTAGCGGGGGTCCCTACAATGAGCAGTTCTTC
TRBJ1-1 | - | TRBV11-3 | - | CASSAGPKAEAFF | TGTGCCAGCAGCGCGGGCCCCAAGGCTGAAGCTTTCTTT
TRBJ2-5 | - | TRBV18 | - | CASSPPSLSETQYF | TGTGCCAGCTCACCACCGTCTCTGTCAGAGACCCAGTACTTC
TRBJ2-1 | few | TRBV2 | - | CASGPEWRSPFF | TGTGCCAGCGGCCCCGAATGGAGGTCGCCGTTCTTC
TRBJ1-5 | - | TRBV21-1 | - | CASPSARDSNQPQHF | TGTGCCAGTCCCTCCGCGCGGGATAGCAATCAGCCCCAGCATTTT
TRBJ1-1 | - | TRBV7-2 | - | CASSLTQGDTEAFF | TGTGCCAGCAGCCTTACGCAAGGGGACACTGAAGCTTTCTTT
TRBJ1-4 | - | TRBV27 | TRBD1 | CASSPMSGQGARRNEKLFF | TGTGCCAGCAGTCCAATGAGTGGGCAGGGGGCGAGGAGGAATGAAAAACTGTTTTTT
TRBJ2-7 | - | TRBV19 | TRBD1 | CASSRTGSYEQYF | TGTGCCAGTAGCCGGACAGGGAGTTACGAGCAGTACTTC
TRBJ1-2 | - | TRBV7-9 | TRBD1 | CASSSRDLQGAGGYTF | TGTGCCAGCAGCTCTCGAGACCTACAGGGGGCTGGTGGCTACACCTTC
TRBJ1-2 | - | TRBV28 | - | CASRIGGGYGYTF | TGTGCCAGCAGGATTGGGGGCGGCTATGGCTACACCTTC
TRBJ1-5 | - | TRBV27 | TRBD1 | CASRPGQVGNQPQHF | TGTGCCAGCCGCCCCGGACAGGTTGGGAATCAGCCCCAGCATTTT
TRBJ1-5 | - | TRBV19 | TRBD1 | CASSIDGAGGYSNQPQHF | TGTGCCAGTAGTATAGATGGGGCAGGGGGGTATAGCAATCAGCCCCAGCATTTT
TRBJ2-5 | - | TRBV2 | TRBD1 | CASSEGSDRDKETQYF | TGTGCCAGCAGTGAAGGGTCTGACAGGGATAAGGAGACCCAGTACTTC
TRBJ2-3 | - | TRBV29-1 | TRBD2 | CSLLLAGTDTQYF | TGCAGCCTGCTCCTAGCGGGGACAGATACGCAGTATTTT
TRBJ1-2 | few | TRBV19 | - | CASSLTKDSYGYTF | TGTGCCAGTAGCCTTACGAAGGACAGTTATGGCTACACCTTC
TRBJ1-4 | - | TRBV27 | - | CASSGLATNEKLFF | TGTGCCAGCAGTGGACTCGCAACTAATGAAAAACTGTTTTTT
TRBJ2-5 | - | TRBV6-5 | - | CASSYVGEETQYF | TGTGCCAGCAGTTACGTAGGAGAAGAGACCCAGTACTTC
TRBJ1-2 | - | TRBV7-9 | TRBD1 | CASSVGTGEGYTF | TGTGCCAGCAGCGTCGGGACAGGAGAGGGCTACACCTTC
TRBJ2-7 | - | TRBV7-9 | - | CASSFGAGTHEQYF | TGTGCCAGCAGCTTCGGGGCGGGAACCCACGAGCAGTACTTC
TRBJ2-7 | - | TRBV7-2 | - | CASSFGLRIYEQYF | TGTGCCAGCAGCTTTGGGCTCAGGATCTACGAGCAGTACTTC
TRBJ2-7 | - | TRBV11-3 | - | CASSLDGGTYEQYF | TGTGCCAGCAGCTTAGATGGCGGGACCTACGAGCAGTACTTC
TRBJ2-1 | - | TRBV7-3 | TRBD2 | CASSLTLAAPNEQFF | TGTGCCAGCAGCTTAACACTAGCGGCCCCCAATGAGCAGTTCTTC
TRBJ1-2 | - | TRBV27 | TRBD1 | CASRETGTGEYGYTF | TGTGCCAGCAGAGAAACCGGGACAGGGGAATATGGCTACACCTTC
TRBJ1-1 | - | TRBV2 | TRBD1 | CASSDRQGAGTEAFF | TGTGCCAGCAGTGACCGTCAGGGGGCGGGCACTGAAGCTTTCTTT
TRBJ1-2 | - | TRBV12-3/TRBV12-4 | - | CASSPNGGSYTF | TGTGCCAGCAGTCCCAACGGGGGTAGCTACACCTTC
TRBJ1-2 | - | TRBV6-6 | - | CASSQDSYGYTF | TGTGCCAGCAGCCAGGACAGCTATGGCTACACCTTC
TRBJ2-3 | few | TRBV6-4 | - | CASSKSGDTDTQYF | TGTGCCAGCAGTAAGTCCGGGGACACAGATACGCAGTATTTT
TRBJ2-1 | few | TRBV28 | TRBD2 | CASSLPSGSSYNEQFF | TGTGCCAGCAGTTTGCCTAGCGGGTCCTCCTACAATGAGCAGTTCTTC
TRBJ1-3 | - | TRBV4-3 | - | CASSQTLGGFSGNTIYF | TGCGCCAGCAGCCAGACCCTTGGGGGCTTCTCTGGAAACACCATATATTTT
TRBJ1-1 | - | TRBV4-3 | - | CASSTGLDTEAFF | TGCGCCAGCTCCACAGGGTTGGACACTGAAGCTTTCTTT
TRBJ2-5 | - | TRBV28 | TRBD1 | CASSGTGKETQYF | TGTGCCAGCAGCGGGACAGGGAAAGAGACCCAGTACTTC
TRBJ2-6 | - | TRBV5-1 | - | CASSDTASGANVLTF | TGCGCCAGCAGCGACACCGCCTCTGGGGCCAACGTCCTGACTTTC
TRBJ1-6 | - | TRBV10-3 | - | CAISEEDRNSPLHF | TGTGCCATCAGTGAAGAGGACAGAAATTCACCCCTCCACTTT
TRBJ2-7 | - | TRBV9 | TRBD2 | CASSQQSGSSYEQYF | TGTGCCAGCAGCCAACAAAGCGGGAGCTCCTACGAGCAGTACTTC
TRBJ2-3 | - | TRBV7-3 | - | CASSPFGDTQYF | TGTGCCAGCAGCCCGTTCGGAGATACGCAGTATTTT
TRBJ2-7 | once | TRBV7-2 | - | CASSLGSVSYEQYF | TGTGCCAGCAGCTTAGGGTCAGTCTCCTACGAGCAGTACTTC
TRBJ1-1 | - | TRBV7-2 | - | CASSLLRNTEAFF | TGTGCCAGCAGCTTACTGAGGAACACTGAAGCTTTCTTT
TRBJ2-7 | - | TRBV19 | TRBD1 | CASGQGHEQYF | TGTGCCAGTGGACAGGGGCACGAGCAGTACTTC
TRBJ2-7 | - | TRBV6-2/TRBV6-3 | TRBD2 | CASSYPAGGPISALSYEQYF | TGTGCCAGCAGTTACCCAGCGGGAGGACCCATTAGCGCTCTCTCCTACGAGCAGTACTTC
TRBJ1-1 | - | TRBV15 | - | CATSRYLGGEAFF | TGTGCCACCAGCAGGTATCTGGGGGGAGAAGCTTTCTTT
TRBJ1-3 | - | TRBV28 | - | CASSPPGGLSGNTIYF | TGTGCCAGCAGTCCCCCCGGGGGGCTCTCTGGAAACACCATATATTTT
TRBJ1-2 | - | TRBV5-6 | - | CASSLGTGYLANYGYTF | TGTGCCAGCAGCTTGGGCACAGGGTATTTGGCTAACTATGGCTACACCTTC
TRBJ2-1 | - | TRBV3-1/TRBV3-2 | TRBD2 | CASSPGERGGWDYNEQFF | TGTGCCAGCAGCCCCGGGGAGCGGGGGGGATGGGATTACAATGAGCAGTTCTTC
TRBJ2-4 | once | TRBV5-6 | - | CASSRSGKNIQYF | TGTGCCAGCAGTCGGAGTGGCAAAAACATTCAGTACTTC
TRBJ2-5 | - | TRBV11-2 | - | CASSLQGTYQETQYF | TGTGCCAGCAGCTTACAGGGGACGTACCAAGAGACCCAGTACTTC
TRBJ2-3 | - | TRBV7-3 | TRBD1 | CASSAHRGSTDTQYF | TGTGCCAGCAGCGCCCACAGGGGGAGCACAGATACGCAGTATTTT
TRBJ2-2 | - | TRBV29-1 | - | CSVEVATRRTGELFF | TGCAGCGTTGAGGTCGCGACTAGACGGACCGGGGAGCTGTTTTTT